This is a list of T cell receptor beta chains from one sample in a study of cytomegalovirus exposure and HLA in healthy donors. Produced via immunoSEQ multiplex PCR; TCRdb's table is partial and in-frame only. The sample holds about 120,000 clones, around 72% seen once. Sequencing was carried out using PBMCs. These receptors were obtained from a woman in her thirties or forties in good health and CMV-seropositive. Both conserved end residues are part of each CDR3. D genes are given only for firm matches. Rows may omit the clone size; those that give it use once, few, many or a size class.

j_call v_call clone_size d_call cdr3_aa cdr3_nt
TRBJ2-3 TRBV15 NA TRBD2 CATSRANGGAGDTQYF TGTGCCACCAGCAGAGCTAACGGGGGGGCAGGGGATACGCAGTATTTT
TRBJ1-3 TRBV29-1 NA NA CRAGDNRKPRDKSGNTIYF TGCAGGGCCGGGGATAACAGAAAACCTCGGGATAAATCTGGAAACACCATATATTTT
TRBJ2-3 TRBV2 NA NA CASSYREITDTQYF TGTGCCAGCAGTTACAGGGAGATCACAGATACGCAGTATTTT
TRBJ2-1 TRBV19 few TRBD1 CASGWTGGHEQFF TGTGCCAGTGGGTGGACAGGGGGCCATGAGCAGTTCTTC
TRBJ1-5 TRBV12-5 NA NA CASGLVLSSGGNQPQHF TGTGCTAGTGGTTTGGTACTCAGTAGCGGGGGCAATCAGCCCCAGCATTTT
TRBJ1-6 TRBV9 NA NA CASSAEGRLRSSPLHF TGTGCCAGCAGCGCCGAGGGTAGACTTAGGAGTTCACCCCTCCACTTT
TRBJ2-2 TRBV7-9 NA TRBD1 CASSPRTGRTGELFF TGTGCCAGCAGTCCGCGGACAGGGAGGACCGGGGAGCTGTTTTTT
TRBJ2-3 TRBV5-4 NA NA CASSHDTRDTQYF TGTGCCAGCAGCCACGATACTAGAGACACGCAGTATTTT
TRBJ1-2 TRBV5-6 NA TRBD1 CASSDRTGARLGYTF TGTGCCAGCAGCGACCGGACAGGGGCGCGCCTGGGCTACACCTTC
TRBJ1-2 TRBV13 NA TRBD1 CASSLSRLRDRVYGYTF TGTGCCAGCAGCTTATCCCGCCTCCGGGACAGAGTGTATGGCTACACCTTC
TRBJ2-1 TRBV7-9 once NA CASSFSGHYNEQFF TGTGCCAGCAGCTTTTCAGGGCACTACAATGAGCAGTTCTTC
TRBJ1-2 TRBV19 once TRBD1 CASDNRDRGYGYTF TGTGCCAGTGATAACCGGGACAGGGGATATGGCTACACCTTC
TRBJ2-3 TRBV5-6 NA TRBD2 CASSPLTSGRPDTQYF TGTGCCAGCAGCCCCCTGACTAGCGGGAGGCCAGATACGCAGTATTTT
TRBJ1-5 TRBV7-9 NA NA CASSLGDSGNQPQHF TGTGCCAGCAGCTTAGGTGATTCGGGCAATCAGCCCCAGCATTTT
TRBJ2-5 TRBV7-9 NA TRBD2 CASSLSGGPQETQYF TGTGCCAGCAGCCTCTCGGGGGGACCCCAAGAGACCCAGTACTTC
TRBJ2-3 TRBV29-1 NA TRBD1 CSVAGGSTDTQYF TGCAGCGTTGCAGGGGGTAGCACAGATACGCAGTATTTT
TRBJ2-1 TRBV25-1 NA TRBD1 CASSDPDRGENEQFF TGTGCCAGCAGTGATCCGGACAGGGGGGAAAATGAGCAGTTCTTC
TRBJ2-7 TRBV5-4 NA NA CASSLFEGYEQYF TGTGCCAGCAGCTTGTTTGAGGGCTACGAGCAGTACTTC
TRBJ1-1 TRBV9 few NA CATRPGAGAFF TGTGCCACCCGACCAGGGGCGGGAGCTTTCTTT
TRBJ2-1 TRBV25-1 medium-sized NA CASSGHRTPINEQFF TGTGCCAGCAGTGGGCACCGGACTCCCATCAATGAGCAGTTCTTC
TRBJ2-5 TRBV5-4 few TRBD1 CASKGTGHYQETQYF TGTGCCAGCAAGGGGACAGGGCACTACCAAGAGACCCAGTACTTC
TRBJ1-2 TRBV7-9 NA TRBD1 CASSLGDRIYGYTF TGTGCCAGCAGCTTGGGGGACAGGATCTATGGCTACACCTTC